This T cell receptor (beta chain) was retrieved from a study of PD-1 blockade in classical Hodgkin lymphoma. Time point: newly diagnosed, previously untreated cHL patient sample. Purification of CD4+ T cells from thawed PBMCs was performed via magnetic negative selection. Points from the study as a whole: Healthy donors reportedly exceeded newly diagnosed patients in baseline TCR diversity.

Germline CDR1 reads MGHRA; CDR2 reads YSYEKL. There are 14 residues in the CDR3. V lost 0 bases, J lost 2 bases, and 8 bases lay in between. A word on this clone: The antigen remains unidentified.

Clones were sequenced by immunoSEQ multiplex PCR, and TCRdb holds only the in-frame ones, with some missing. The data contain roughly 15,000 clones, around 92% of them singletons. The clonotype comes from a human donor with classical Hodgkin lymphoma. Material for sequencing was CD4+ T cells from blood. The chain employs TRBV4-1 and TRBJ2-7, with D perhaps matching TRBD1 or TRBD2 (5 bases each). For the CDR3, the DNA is TGCGCCAGCAGCCAAGACCCGGGACCCTACGAGCAGTACTTC. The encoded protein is CASSQDPGPYEQYF.